The T cell receptor beta chain described here comes from a study of vaccination and CD4 T cells after COVID-19. This clonotype was seen more than once but under ten times. Antigen specificity is unknown. Sequence data for DNA of cultured CD4+ T cells were generated by the Oncomine TCR Beta short-read assay. TCRdb re-analysed the PCR reads in MiXCR, keeping a single row per CDR3 protein. The table shows some 15,000 distinct CDR3 sequences, with under 75% occurring only once. Germline values: CDR1 KGHDR, CDR2 SFDVKD. This CDR3 is built from 13 residues. V was trimmed by 3 bases and J by 5 bases, leaving 9 bases between them. Treatment here: approximately 9-day PBMC culture with coronavirus spike peptide pools or control peptides (ViraFEST assay). PCR positivity dates ran from March to December 2020, preceding US Alpha, Beta and Delta variants.

V and J are TRBV24-1 and TRBJ2-5; D call uncertain. Sequenced input: CD4+ T cells from blood, cultured in vitro. The sequence came from a human donor who had recovered from COVID-19. The CDR3 bases are TGTGCCACCAGTGATGGGATTTTGGAGACCCAGTACTTC. As protein: CATSDGILETQYF.